Listed here are 5 T cell receptor beta chains from one sample, sequenced in a study of beta chain features in type 1 diabetes. General study findings and limits: Shortening that was moderate but significant affected the TCRB CDR3s of Type 1 diabetes patients in all four CD4+ subsets.

Their antigens remain unidentified. TCRB transcripts that were expressed got sequenced, as all of the isolated RNA had been reverse transcribed. Sequencing used immunoSEQ multiplex PCR; TCRdb keeps in-frame clones, though not all of them. The sample lists roughly 180,000 clones, around 8% seen once, with approximately 0.85% in the top ten. Sample: central memory CD4+ T cells from blood. The receptor set was obtained from a woman in her thirties or forties with type 1 diabetes.

This clone was seen only a few times. The chain carries TRBV7-9 and TRBJ2-5, with 8 bases fitting TRBD1. Germline V gene sequence: CDR1 SEHNR, CDR2 FQNEAQ (reference sequence). The CDR3 length is 16 residues. J gave up 5 bases and V 5 bases, and 13 bases lay outside the gene matches. CDR3 amino acids: CASSARQGSLAETQYF. The CDR3 coding sequence is TGTGCCAGCAGCGCCCGACAGGGGAGTTTGGCCGAGACCCAGTACTTC.

This clone was recorded a few times. The chain has TRBV18 and TRBJ1-1; D is ambiguous. Per germline, CDR1 KGHSH and CDR2 LQKENI. Trimming took 6 bases from V and 3 from J, leaving 11 bases between them. The CDR3 loop spans 13 amino acids. CDR3 loop: CASSNREDTEAFF. The CDR3 nucleotides are TGTGCCAGCTCGAACCGGGAGGACACTGAAGCTTTCTTT. The full variable domain, completed using reference TRBV18 and TRBJ1-1, is NAGVMQNPRHLVRRRGQEARLRCSPMKGHSHVYWYRQLPEEGLKFMVYLQKENIIDESGMPKERFSAEFPKEGPSILRIQQVVRGDSAAYFCASSNREDTEAFFGQGTRLTVV.

This chain uses TRBV19 with TRBJ2-3, with TRBD2 as a possible D gene (6 bases). This CDR3 comprises 14 residues. Between the trimmed V and J ends, which lost 3 bases and 4 bases, there was a span of 11 bases. CDR1 and CDR2 (germline): LNHDA, SQIVND (reference sequence). The CDR3 sequence: CASSIPGGADTQYF. The CDR3 DNA follows: TGTGCCAGTAGTATCCCCGGGGGTGCAGATACGCAGTATTTT.

This clone appeared a few times. V is TRBV5-1 and J is TRBJ2-7; 8 nucleotides line up with TRBD1. The CDR3 sequence is 15 residues long. CDR1 and CDR2 (germline): SGHRS, YFSETQ. The V segment lost 4 bases and the J segment 6 bases; nucleotides outside the gene matches: 12. The CDR3 spells CASSASGQAAAEQYF. CDR3 bases: TGCGCCAGCAGCGCCTCGGGACAGGCCGCGGCCGAGCAGTACTTC.

The genes are TRBV2 and TRBJ1-5; 8 positions agree with TRBD1. The length of the CDR3 is 14 residues. CDR1 is SNHLY, CDR2 FYNNEI, per germline. The trim removed 6 bases at V and 2 bases at J, leaving 3 bases unmatched. Here the CDR3 reads CASRDRVGNQPQHF. DNA of the CDR3: TGTGCCAGCAGGGACAGGGTCGGCAATCAGCCCCAGCATTTT.